These 25 T cell receptor beta chains share one sample of origin, sequenced in a study of blood T cell repertoires in COVID-19. The data were produced by immunoSEQ multiplex PCR, yet TCRdb's version contains in-frame clones alone and is incomplete. Among about 110,000 clones, over 60% were seen once, and the ten largest hold 3.8%. Sequencing input: peripheral blood. Receptors originate from a woman of 80 years or more with acute or convalescent COVID-19.

CDR3 nucleotides: TGTGCCTGGAGTGGGACACGCCAAGAGACCCAGTACTTC. Translation: CAWSGTRQETQYF. This chain links TRBV30 with TRBJ2-5, with D possibly being TRBD1 (5 bases). This CDR3 comprises 13 residues. The V end was cut by 1 base, the J end by 1 base, with 7 bases between. The germline V gene has CDR1 GTSNPN and CDR2 SVGIG (reference sequence). Variable domain in full (rest from reference TRBV30 and TRBJ2-5): SQTIHQWPATLVQPVGSPLSLECTVEGTSNPNLYWYRQAAGRGLQLLFYSVGIGQISSEVPQNLSASRPQDRQFILSSKKLLLSDSGFYLCAWSGTRQETQYFGPGTRLLVL.

The J gene is TRBJ1-2, the V gene TRBV21-1; the table's D call TRBD1 went unverified against the DNA. TRBV21-1 is described as a pseudogene. This CDR3 spans 17 amino acids. CDR3 amino acids: CASSKGDRGLANYGYTF. The CDR3, as DNA: TGTGCCAGCAGCAAAGGAGACAGGGGGCTTGCTAACTATGGCTACACCTTC.

The chain joins TRBV18 to TRBJ1-1; 7 bases align to TRBD1. Germline V lookup: CDR1 KGHSH, CDR2 LQKENI. The CDR3 covers 13 residues. V lost 6 bases and J lost 3; bases outside the gene matches: 4. The CDR3 coding sequence is TGTGCCAGCTCTACAGGGGTGGACACTGAAGCTTTCTTT. Encoded protein: CASSTGVDTEAFF.

This chain links TRBV5-4 with TRBJ1-1; 8 bases agree with TRBD1. The V gene end was trimmed by 2 bases and the J gene end by 0 bases; junction bases not matched to a gene: 6. The CDR3 totals 16 residues. Germline V gives CDR1 SGHNT, CDR2 YYREEE (reference sequence). The CDR3 here is CASSFGQGVMNTEAFF. The CDR3 DNA reads as TGTGCCAGCAGCTTCGGACAGGGAGTGATGAACACTGAAGCTTTCTTT.

This chain links TRBV4-2 with TRBJ1-2; 7 bases align to TRBD1. CDR3 length: 16 amino acids. Germline V gene lookup returns CDR1 LGHNA and CDR2 YNFKEQ. Trimming removed 0 bases from V and 2 bases from J; junction bases left unmatched: 6. In DNA, the CDR3 is TGTGCCAGCAGCCAAGAGGATACCAGGGGGAACTATGGCTACACCTTC. Residues: CASSQEDTRGNYGYTF.

As to this clone: Given the absence of the conserved phenylalanine or tryptophan at the CDR3 end, a read error is likely. The chain joins TRBV19 to TRBJ1-5; possibly TRBD1 for D (5 bases). This CDR3 is 14 amino acids long. V was pared by 6 bases and J by 3 bases, with 12 bases between. Per the germline V gene, CDR1 is LNHDA and CDR2 is SQIVND (reference sequence). CDR3 in amino acids: CASSSDSLNQPQHL. In DNA, the CDR3 is TGTGCCAGTAGCAGTGACAGCCTCAATCAGCCCCAGCATCTT.

This chain connects TRBV30 to TRBJ2-1, with 8 bases matching TRBD2. With V trimmed by 6 bases and J by 6 bases, 4 bases remained unmatched. CDR1 is GTSNPN and CDR2 is SVGIG in the germline V gene (reference sequence). The CDR3 extends over 12 amino acids. The CDR3 sequence is CACSRGGNEQFF. The CDR3 DNA sequence: TGTGCCTGTTCCCGGGGGGGCAATGAGCAGTTCTTC. The variable domain in full, completed from reference TRBV30 and TRBJ2-1, reads SQTIHQWPATLVQPVGSPLSLECTVEGTSNPNLYWYRQAAGRGLQLLFYSVGIGQISSEVPQNLSASRPQDRQFILSSKKLLLSDSGFYLCACSRGGNEQFFGPGTRLTVL.

In nucleotides, the CDR3 is TGTGCCAGTAGTATGGTATCGTTTGGCGGAGGACGTGAAAAACTGTTTTTT. Residues: CASSMVSFGGGREKLFF. This chain links TRBV19 with TRBJ1-4; D gene uncertain. This CDR3 has 17 amino acids. The germline V and J ends were trimmed by 3 bases and 7 bases, with 21 bases remaining between them. Germline loops: CDR1 LNHDA, CDR2 SQIVND (reference sequence).

The rearrangement joins TRBV20-1 to TRBJ2-1; D is perhaps TRBD2 (5 bases). The V gene lost 3 bases and the J gene lost 0 bases, with 18 bases spanning the gap. The CDR3 extends over 17 amino acids. Germline V gene sequence: CDR1 DFQATT, CDR2 SNEGSKA (reference sequence). Here the CDR3 reads CSASGRGFSSSYNEQFF. The CDR3 bases are TGCAGTGCTAGTGGGCGCGGGTTTTCGAGCTCCTACAATGAGCAGTTCTTC.

The V gene is TRBV19, the J gene TRBJ1-1; 8 nucleotides align to TRBD1. The CDR3 covers 15 residues. J was trimmed by 6 bases and V by 4 bases; bases with no gene match: 10. In germline, CDR1 is LNHDA, CDR2 SQIVND (reference sequence). The CDR3 sequence is CASSRDRGGLPEAFF. The CDR3, as DNA: TGTGCCAGTAGTAGAGACAGGGGCGGGTTGCCTGAAGCTTTCTTT.

The chain carries TRBV4-2 and TRBJ2-5; 11 positions match TRBD2. This CDR3 contains 17 residues. CDR1 and CDR2 (germline): LGHNA, YNFKEQ. J gave up 2 bases and V 0 bases, and 5 bases lay outside the gene matches. The CDR3 coding sequence is TGTGCCAGCAGCCAAGACCCACTAGCGGGAGTTCAAGAGACCCAGTACTTC. Protein: CASSQDPLAGVQETQYF.

The V and J genes are TRBV18 and TRBJ1-6; weak D call: TRBD1 (6 bases). From germline, CDR1 is KGHSH and CDR2 LQKENI. This CDR3 contains 14 residues. V dropped 5 bases and J dropped 5 bases, with 10 bases sitting between them. CDR3 nucleotide sequence: TGTGCCAGCTCAAGGTCAGGGGATAATTCACCCCTCCACTTT. Translation gives CASSRSGDNSPLHF.

The chain links TRBV7-2 to TRBJ1-2, with 7 nucleotides matching TRBD1. The V and J ends lost 1 base and 1 base, in that order; junction bases with no gene match: 6. CDR1 is SGHTA, CDR2 FQGNSA, per germline. This CDR3 spans 16 amino acids. In nucleotides, the CDR3 is TGTGCCAGCAGCTTAGTCGGGACAGCCTTTAACTATGGCTACACCTTC. Translating gives CASSLVGTAFNYGYTF.

The chain couples TRBV11-2 to TRBJ2-3, with 15 bases lining up with TRBD2. Looked up from germline, CDR1 is SGHAT and CDR2 is FQNNGV. V was pared by 4 bases and J by 3 bases, with 8 bases of the junction left unmatched. CDR3 length: 18 amino acids. CDR3 loop: CASSSRTSGRVGTDTQYF. The DNA for the CDR3 is TGTGCCAGCAGCTCACGGACTAGCGGGAGGGTTGGGACAGATACGCAGTATTTT.

This clone was seen a few times. The chain joins TRBV23-1 to TRBJ2-1, with D tentatively TRBD1 (6 bases). TRBV23-1 is labeled an ORF, and its function is uncertain. The CDR3 has 18 amino acids. Trimming removed 0 bases from V and 0 bases from J, with 15 bases in between. CDR3 sequence reads: CASSQSVTGQSSYNEQFF. The CDR3 coding sequence is TGCGCCAGCAGTCAATCAGTGACAGGACAGAGCTCCTACAATGAGCAGTTCTTC.

The CDR3 coding sequence is TGTGCCAGCAGTTACGGGACAGGGGGCGGTAAGGAGACCCAGTACTTC. It encodes CASSYGTGGGKETQYF. The rearrangement joins TRBV6-5 to TRBJ2-5; TRBD1 matches at 12 bases. The V and J ends lost 2 bases and 5 bases, in that order; junction bases with no gene match: 6. CDR1 and CDR2 from the germline V gene are MNHEY and SVGAGI. The CDR3 length is 16 residues.

This clone was observed a handful of times. The chain is built from TRBV5-1 and TRBJ2-4; 7 nucleotides match TRBD1. The V segment lost 4 bases and the J segment 6 bases; nucleotides outside the gene matches: 7. The germline gives CDR1 SGHRS, CDR2 YFSETQ. This CDR3 spans 14 amino acids. The CDR3 DNA is TGCGCCAGCAGCCTTACAGGGGATGGAAACATTCAGTACTTC. This encodes CASSLTGDGNIQYF.

The V and J genes are TRBV2 and TRBJ2-1; 14 bases are shared with TRBD2. The CDR3 contains 15 residues. The junction had 5 bases not matched to a gene; V was cut back by 6 bases and J by 7 bases. CDR1 and CDR2 from the germline V gene are SNHLY and FYNNEI. CDR3 in DNA: TGTGCCAGCAGCCAAGGACTAGCGGGAGGAAATGAGCAGTTCTTC. This sequence encodes CASSQGLAGGNEQFF.

The rearrangement joins TRBV5-1 to TRBJ1-6; 9 bases match TRBD1. V trimming: 0 bases; J trimming: 10 bases; junction bases outside the gene matches: 5. CDR1 SGHRS and CDR2 YFSETQ come from the germline V gene. The CDR3 extends over 15 amino acids. The CDR3 DNA sequence: TGCGCCAGCAGCTTGGAGGGACAGGGAGAGTCACCCCTCCACTTT. This gives the protein CASSLEGQGESPLHF.

The gene calls are TRBV4-3 and TRBJ1-2; D is unclear. The CDR3 is 15 residues long. Trimming took 2 bases from V and 4 from J, leaving 14 bases between them. Germline V gene data show CDR1 as LGHNA and CDR2 as YSLEER. The CDR3 bases are TGCGCCAGCAGCCAATTGAGAGGGCAGACCTATGGCTACACCTTC. As protein: CASSQLRGQTYGYTF.

V and J are TRBV11-2 and TRBJ2-5; perhaps TRBD2 as D (6 bases). Germline V gene lookup returns CDR1 SGHAT and CDR2 FQNNGV. V was pared by 5 bases and J by 5 bases, with 18 bases between. The CDR3 runs to 15 residues. For the CDR3, the DNA is TGTGCCAGCAGCGTGGAGACGGGAGTCGGGGAGACCCAGTACTTC. This gives the protein CASSVETGVGETQYF.

V gene TRBV28 combines with J gene TRBJ2-1, with TRBD2 matching 13 bases. The trim removed 5 bases at V and 3 bases at J, leaving 13 bases unmatched. Germline CDR1 MDHEN, CDR2 SYDVKM. The CDR3 runs 19 residues. The CDR3 nucleotides read TGTGCCAGCAGTCCGCCCCCGGGACTAGCGGGGAGGGACTACAATGAGCAGTTCTTC. Translating gives CASSPPPGLAGRDYNEQFF.

The rearrangement links TRBV5-4 to TRBJ1-2, with 9 bases that match TRBD1. CDR3 size: 14 residues. The V gene end was trimmed by 4 bases and the J gene end by 8 bases; junction bases not matched to a gene: 9. CDR1 and CDR2 from the germline V gene are SGHNT and YYREEE (reference sequence). The CDR3 reads CASSRRDRDSGYTF. Here the CDR3 DNA reads TGTGCCAGCAGCCGCCGGGACAGGGATTCGGGCTACACCTTC.

The chain employs TRBV5-4 and TRBJ1-4; D may be TRBD1 (5 bases). V lost 6 bases and J 7 bases, leaving 22 bases between the germline ends. The germline V gene encodes CDR1 SGHNT and CDR2 YYREEE (reference sequence). There are 16 residues in the CDR3. In nucleotides, the CDR3 is TGTGCCAGCAACAAACGCTTGACCCGGGGGGTTGAAAAACTGTTTTTT. As protein: CASNKRLTRGVEKLFF.

V is TRBV30 and J is TRBJ2-1; 7 nucleotides match TRBD2. This CDR3 spans 15 amino acids. The J segment lost 5 bases and the V segment lost 0 bases, leaving 7 bases of the junction unmatched. Germline-derived CDR1 and CDR2 are GTSNPN and SVGIG (reference sequence). CDR3 in DNA: TGTGCCTGGAGTGTACGCTTCCTAGCGGACAATGAGCAGTTCTTC. It specifies CAWSVRFLADNEQFF.